The next 11 T cell receptor beta chains were all read from a single sample in a study of T cell changes during pregnancy in multiple sclerosis. The method was immunoSEQ multiplex PCR; TCRdb's version includes in-frame clones alone and lacks a portion of them. The sample contains roughly 41,000 clones, around 94% of which appear only once. Material: peripheral blood, obtained in the third trimester of pregnancy. The origin of the receptors is a female donor with multiple sclerosis, enrolled in a pregnancy study.

The sample holds one count of this clone. V and J are TRBV6-5 and TRBJ2-5; D perhaps matches TRBD1 (6 bases). Germline loops: CDR1 MNHEY, CDR2 SVGAGI. Deletions cut 6 bases from V and 4 bases from J, with 15 bases between. The CDR3 length is 14 residues. The DNA for the CDR3 is TGTGCCAGCAGCCTGGGACGAGGGGGAGAGACCCAGTACTTC. Translated, it gives CASSLGRGGETQYF.

The rearrangement uses TRBV28 and TRBJ2-3; TRBD1 might be the D (5 bases). There are 14 residues in the CDR3. Trimming stripped 2 bases from V and 0 bases from J, with 6 bases between. The germline V gene encodes CDR1 MDHEN and CDR2 SYDVKM. The CDR3 nucleotides are TGTGCCAGCAGTTTACAGGGTAGCACAGATACGCAGTATTTT. Translated, it gives CASSLQGSTDTQYF.

The genes are TRBV5-6 and TRBJ1-5; the D gene is possibly TRBD1 (5 bases). V was clipped by 6 bases and J by 1 base, with 14 bases between them. Germline loops: CDR1 SGHDT, CDR2 YYEEEE. The CDR3 runs to 15 residues. The CDR3 DNA reads as TGTGCCAGCACCGACTCCTACAGGAGCAATCAGCCCCAGCATTTT. This translates into CASTDSYRSNQPQHF. The full variable domain, its missing parts supplied by reference TRBV5-6 and TRBJ1-5, is DAGVTQSPTHLIKTRGQQVTLRCSPKSGHDTVSWYQQALGQGPQFIFQYYEEEERQRGNFPDRFSGHQFPNYSSELNVNALLLGDSALYLCASTDSYRSNQPQHFGDGTRLSIL.

The chain employs TRBV6-1 and TRBJ2-7; 7 positions match TRBD1. Germline CDR1 and CDR2: MNHNS and SASEGT. V dropped 8 bases and J dropped 0; count of bases not matched to a gene: 1. This CDR3 is built from 12 residues. CDR3 region: CASGDSSYEQYF. CDR3 sequence (DNA): TGTGCCAGCGGGGACAGCTCCTACGAGCAGTACTTC.

CDR3: CAWSGQGSYNEQFF. The DNA of the CDR3 is TGTGCCTGGTCGGGACAGGGATCCTACAATGAGCAGTTCTTC. This chain joins TRBV30 and TRBJ2-1; 9 bases line up with TRBD1. With 5 bases clipped from V and 1 base from J, the junction kept 3 bases outside the gene matches. The germline CDR1 and CDR2 sequences are GTSNPN and SVGIG (reference sequence). The CDR3 covers 14 residues.

This clone was recorded only once. The rearrangement uses TRBV6-1 and TRBJ2-7; 7 bases map to TRBD2. This CDR3 region has 14 residues. Germline V CDR1 and CDR2: MNHNS, SASEGT. Losses at the gene ends were 9 bases for V and 0 bases for J; bases not matched to a gene: 8. The CDR3 DNA reads TGTGCCAGTAAGTGGGGGGGGGACTCCTACGAGCAGTACTTC. Its translation is CASKWGGDSYEQYF.

The rearrangement joins TRBV19 to TRBJ1-2; 7 bases line up with TRBD1. The CDR3 covers 14 residues. The V and J ends lost 5 bases and 4 bases, in that order; junction bases with no gene match: 7. Germline lookup yields CDR1 LNHDA and CDR2 SQIVND (reference sequence). In DNA form, the CDR3 reads TGTGCCAGTAGTCCCAGGGGGTCTGGCTATGGCTACACCTTC. It translates to CASSPRGSGYGYTF. The complete variable domain, with remaining parts taken from reference TRBV19 and TRBJ1-2, reads DGGITQSPKYLFRKEGQNVTLSCEQNLNHDAMYWYRQDPGQGLRLIYYSQIVNDFQKGDIAEGYSVSREKKESFPLTVTSAQKNPTAFYLCASSPRGSGYGYTFGSGTRLTVV.

V and J are TRBV28 and TRBJ1-2; 8 bases align to TRBD1. Germline V gene lookup returns CDR1 MDHEN and CDR2 SYDVKM. This CDR3 contains 15 residues. Trimming at V came to 3 bases and at J to 8 bases, leaving 11 bases not matched to a gene. The CDR3 nucleotides read TGTGCCAGCAGTTTCAGGGGGCGCTCCCCTCGAGGCTACACCTTC. Amino acids: CASSFRGRSPRGYTF.

The rearrangement uses TRBV5-1 and TRBJ2-7; 9 nucleotides align to TRBD1. Germline CDR1 reads SGHRS; CDR2 reads YFSETQ. Trimming at V came to 3 bases and at J to 5 bases, leaving 9 bases not matched to a gene. The CDR3 contains 15 residues. The CDR3 DNA reads TGCGCCAGCAGCTCGCGGACAGGGGTAATAGACGAGCAGTACTTC. It translates to CASSSRTGVIDEQYF.

The genes are TRBV27 and TRBJ1-3; D is unclear. This CDR3 contains 14 residues. With 4 bases removed from V and 1 base from J, the gap between germline ends came to 8 bases. From germline, CDR1 is MNHEY and CDR2 SMNVEV (reference sequence). The CDR3 spells CASSSLLSGNTIYF. DNA for the CDR3: TGTGCCAGCAGTTCACTCCTTTCTGGAAACACCATATATTTT.

Here the CDR3 reads CASRTWTGGVNTNEKLFF. CDR3 DNA: TGTGCCAGCAGGACCTGGACAGGGGGCGTGAATACTAATGAAAAACTGTTTTTT. The gene calls are TRBV28 and TRBJ1-4; 11 bases align to TRBD1. The CDR3 has 18 amino acids. V was pared by 6 bases and J by 2 bases, with 11 bases of the junction left unmatched. Germline CDR1 reads MDHEN; CDR2 reads SYDVKM. The full variable domain, in which reference TRBV28 and TRBJ1-4 provide the parts outside the CDR3, is DVKVTQSSRYLVKRTGEKVFLECVQDMDHENMFWYRQDPGLGLRLIYFSYDVKMKEKGDIPEGYSVSREKKERFSLILESASTNQTSMYLCASRTWTGGVNTNEKLFFGSGTQLSVL.